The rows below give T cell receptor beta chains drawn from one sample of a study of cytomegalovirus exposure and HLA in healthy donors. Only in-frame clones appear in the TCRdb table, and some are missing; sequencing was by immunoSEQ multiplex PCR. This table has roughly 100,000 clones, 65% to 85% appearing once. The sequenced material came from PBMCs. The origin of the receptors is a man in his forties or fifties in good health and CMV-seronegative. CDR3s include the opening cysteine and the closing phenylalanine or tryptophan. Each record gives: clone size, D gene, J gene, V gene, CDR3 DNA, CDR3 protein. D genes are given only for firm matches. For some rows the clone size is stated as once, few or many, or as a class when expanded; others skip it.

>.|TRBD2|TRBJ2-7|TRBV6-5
TGTGCCAGCAGTTACTCGGTCGGACTAGCGACCTACGAGCAGTACTTC
CASSYSVGLATYEQYF
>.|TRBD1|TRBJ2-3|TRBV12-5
TGTGCTAGTGGTTTGGGACAGGGGGCCCCTGAGGATACGCAGTATTTT
CASGLGQGAPEDTQYF
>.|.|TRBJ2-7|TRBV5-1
TGCGCCAGCAGTTCCGCCGGAGGAGTTGGGTCCGAGCAGTACTTC
CASSSAGGVGSEQYF
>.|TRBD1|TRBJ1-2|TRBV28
TGTGCCAGCAGTCAAGGGGCAGGGGGTTATGGCTACACCTTC
CASSQGAGGYGYTF
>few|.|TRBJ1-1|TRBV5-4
TGTGCCAGCACCACTCGCCCCCGGATTGAGGTTTCAGCTTTCTTT
CASTTRPRIEVSAFF
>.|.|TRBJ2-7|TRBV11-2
TGTGCCAGCAGCCCACTAACCTACGAGCAGTACTTC
CASSPLTYEQYF
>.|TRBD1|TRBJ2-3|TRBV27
TGTGCCAGCAGTCTCATAAGGACAGGCGGGACAGATACGCAGTATTTT
CASSLIRTGGTDTQYF
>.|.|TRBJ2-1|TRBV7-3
TGTGCCAGCAGCTTAAGGGCAGGGGCGAGGTACAATGAGCAGTTCTTC
CASSLRAGARYNEQFF
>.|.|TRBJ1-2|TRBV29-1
TGCAGCATACCAAGTACTTCGGGGGGCTGGGATGGCTACACCTTC
CSIPSTSGGWDGYTF
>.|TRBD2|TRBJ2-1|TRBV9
TGTGCCAGCAGCGGGGGACTAGCGAGTTACAATGAGCAGTTCTTC
CASSGGLASYNEQFF
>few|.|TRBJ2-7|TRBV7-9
TGTGCCAGCACCAACCCAGGACACCAGTACTTC
CASTNPGHQYF